This T cell receptor beta chain derives from a study of early T cells in non-severe SARS-CoV-2 infection. Note on this clonotype: What it binds is not known.

Trimming stripped 8 bases from V and 9 bases from J, with 14 bases between. CDR3 length equals 11 residues. CDR1 and CDR2 (germline): MNHEY, SVGAGI. Overall study findings and caveats: Private and CD4 specificities were missed by VDJdb matching, which favored anti-spike CD8 responses.

The protocol attached unique molecular identifiers to individual cDNA molecules. TCRdb reprocessed the 5' RACE reads via MiXCR and lists one record per CDR3 protein. The table records around 50,000 distinct CDR3 sequences, roughly 12% of them present only once. The sequenced sample consisted of whole blood. The chain combines TRBV6-5 with TRBJ2-7; D remains ambiguous. The sequence came from an adult who was a healthcare worker with PCR-confirmed SARS-CoV-2 infection or an uninfected control (not recorded which). This CDR3 is CASGILPGQYF. The CDR3 DNA is TGTGCCAGCGGAATCCTACCCGGGCAGTACTTC.